The 14 T cell receptor beta chains reported below all come from one sample, sequenced in a study of blood T cell repertoires in COVID-19. The data were produced by immunoSEQ multiplex PCR, yet TCRdb's version contains in-frame clones alone and is incomplete. The profile covers approximately 300,000 clones, with about nine tenths appearing a single time and roughly 5.3% taken by the ten largest. The specimen sequenced was PBMCs or T cells enriched from blood (not recorded which). Every receptor here comes from a man in his sixties who had recovered from COVID-19.

The V and J genes are TRBV7-2 and TRBJ2-2; 8 bases are shared with TRBD1. V dropped 4 bases and J dropped 6; count of bases not matched to a gene: 4. Germline V gene data show CDR1 as SGHTA and CDR2 as FQGNSA. The CDR3 loop spans 14 amino acids. Written as DNA, the CDR3 is TGTGCCAGCAGCTACCGGACAGGGTCCGGGGAGCTGTTTTTT. It translates to CASSYRTGSGELFF.

The chain combines TRBV27 with TRBJ1-2; D is unclear. From germline, CDR1 is MNHEY and CDR2 SMNVEV (reference sequence). The CDR3 sequence is 14 residues long. The germline V and J ends were trimmed by 3 bases and 5 bases, with 13 bases remaining between them. CDR3 amino acids: CASSLKGVWYGYTF. Here the CDR3 DNA reads TGTGCCAGCAGTTTGAAGGGAGTTTGGTATGGCTACACCTTC.

The rearrangement uses TRBV6-5 and TRBJ2-1, with 8 bases fitting TRBD1. J gave up 6 bases and V 7 bases, and 5 bases lay outside the gene matches. The CDR3 spans 13 residues. Per germline, CDR1 MNHEY and CDR2 SVGAGI. CDR3 amino acids: CASKWTGSNEQFF. In DNA form, the CDR3 reads TGTGCCAGCAAATGGACAGGGAGCAATGAGCAGTTCTTC.

The J gene is TRBJ2-3, the V gene TRBV29-1; 7 bases fit TRBD2. The germline V gene has CDR1 SQVTM and CDR2 ANQGSEA. CDR3 length equals 12 residues. The chain's CDR3 is CSTREGRDTQYF. The CDR3 DNA reads as TGCTCAACAAGGGAGGGGAGGGATACGCAGTATTTT.

Comments on this clone: The same CDR3 also results from other DNA sequences found in this sample. The chain combines TRBV7-2 with TRBJ2-3; 13 nucleotides match TRBD2. The germline CDR1 and CDR2 sequences are SGHTA and FQGNSA. The CDR3 loop spans 16 amino acids. With 5 bases clipped from V and 6 bases from J, the junction kept 8 bases outside the gene matches. DNA for the CDR3: TGTGCCAGCAGCCGCCTCGGGACTAGCGGGACGGATACGCAGTATTTT. It is translated as CASSRLGTSGTDTQYF.

This sequence joins TRBV19 and TRBJ1-2, with 9 bases lining up with TRBD1. The germline V gene encodes CDR1 LNHDA and CDR2 SQIVND (reference sequence). CDR3 size: 14 residues. V dropped 3 bases and J dropped 5; count of bases not matched to a gene: 4. CDR3 protein: CASSIGQGIYGYTF. In DNA, the CDR3 is TGTGCCAGTAGTATCGGACAGGGGATATATGGCTACACCTTC. Filled out from reference TRBV19 and TRBJ1-2, the complete variable domain reads DGGITQSPKYLFRKEGQNVTLSCEQNLNHDAMYWYRQDPGQGLRLIYYSQIVNDFQKGDIAEGYSVSREKKESFPLTVTSAQKNPTAFYLCASSIGQGIYGYTFGSGTRLTVV.

The chain joins TRBV7-3 to TRBJ1-2; 7 positions match TRBD1. Trimming at V came to 2 bases and at J to 3 bases, leaving 6 bases not matched to a gene. CDR3 size: 15 residues. CDR1 SGHTA and CDR2 FQGTGA come from the germline V gene. DNA for the CDR3: TGTGCCAGCAGCTTAGGCGGGACAGAAGACTATGGCTACACCTTC. Translated: CASSLGGTEDYGYTF.

V is TRBV24-1 and J is TRBJ2-1; 7 bases line up with TRBD1. This CDR3 has 16 amino acids. The V segment lost 4 bases and the J segment 0 bases; nucleotides outside the gene matches: 5. Per germline, CDR1 KGHDR and CDR2 SFDVKD. The CDR3 DNA reads TGTGCCACCAGTGACAACAGGGGCGGCTCCTACAATGAGCAGTTCTTC. Translating it yields CATSDNRGGSYNEQFF.

The CDR3 sequence is CASNHYSNQPQHF. CDR3 coding DNA: TGTGCCAGTAACCACTATAGCAATCAGCCCCAGCATTTT. The chain recombines TRBV19 with TRBJ1-5; D gene uncertain. The V gene's germline CDR1 is LNHDA and CDR2 SQIVND (reference sequence). Deletions cut 7 bases from V and 0 bases from J, with 7 bases between. There are 13 residues in the CDR3.

This chain joins TRBV7-3 and TRBJ1-1, with D possibly matching TRBD1 (5 bases). V was pared by 5 bases and J by 1 base, with 11 bases between. Germline V gene lookup returns CDR1 SGHTA and CDR2 FQGTGA. This CDR3 comprises 14 residues. Here the CDR3 DNA reads TGTGCCAGCAGCCCCCAGGGCAGGAACACTGAAGCTTTCTTT. This translates into CASSPQGRNTEAFF.

The chain recombines TRBV24-1 with TRBJ2-3, with 8 positions matching TRBD2. Germline V lookup: CDR1 KGHDR, CDR2 SFDVKD. The length of the CDR3 is 16 residues. After removal of 2 bases from V and 0 bases from J, the junction contained 3 bases not matched to a gene. For the CDR3, the DNA is TGTGCCACCAGTGATTGGGTAGCGGGGAGCACAGATACGCAGTATTTT. Its protein product is CATSDWVAGSTDTQYF.

J is TRBJ1-1 and V is TRBV18; tentatively, D is TRBD1 (6 bases). Germline CDR1 and CDR2: KGHSH and LQKENI. Between the trimmed V and J ends, which lost 6 bases and 11 bases, there was a span of 25 bases. The CDR3 contains 15 residues. This chain's CDR3 is CASSQNNRVMEEAFF. CDR3 in DNA: TGTGCCAGCTCTCAAAACAACAGGGTTATGGAGGAGGCTTTCTTT.

V and J are TRBV27 and TRBJ1-5, with unresolved D. Trimming took 4 bases from V and 0 from J, leaving 7 bases between them. The CDR3 is 14 residues long. CDR1 is MNHEY, CDR2 SMNVEV, per germline (reference sequence). The CDR3 here is CASSSVGSNQPQHF. CDR3 DNA sequence: TGTGCCAGCAGTTCCGTCGGTAGCAATCAGCCCCAGCATTTT.

The chain combines TRBV23-1 with TRBJ2-7; 10 nucleotides match TRBD1. TRBV23-1 is filed as an ORF, its function uncertain. The J segment lost 12 bases and the V segment lost 1 base, leaving 9 bases of the junction unmatched. This CDR3 is built from 14 residues. CDR3 in amino acids: CASSQYRTGGGMYF. In nucleotides, the CDR3 is TGCGCCAGCAGTCAATACCGGACAGGGGGTGGTATGTACTTC.